This TCR beta chain appears in the sequencing data of a study of CD8+ T cells in alopecia areata. Across the study: Treated patients took oral tofacitinib at 5 to 10 mg twice daily.

RNA was isolated and reverse transcribed to cDNA, the sequencing template. Only in-frame clones appear in the TCRdb table, and some are missing; sequencing was by immunoSEQ multiplex PCR. The sample yields 150,000 to 250,000 clones, 45% to 75% seen once. The CDR3 loop spans 13 amino acids. The J segment lost 5 bases and the V segment lost 6 bases, leaving 8 bases of the junction unmatched. CDR1 and CDR2 from the germline V gene are SQVTM and ANQGSEA. Described treatment: oral pan-JAK inhibitor, 5-10 mg twice daily. The specimen was CD4+ T cells sorted from blood, collected at week 4, from a patient treated with tofacitinib. The chain couples TRBV29-1 to TRBJ2-7, with 9 bases matching TRBD1. The sequence derives from a human donor with alopecia areata. CDR3 in DNA: TGCAGCGTGGCTACTACAGGGGGCAACGAGCAGTACTTC. Amino acids: CSVATTGGNEQYF.